This record looks at one TCR beta chain sequence and its context. Its recognized antigen is unknown. No qualities accompany the bases; no much larger clone lies one base away. The CDR3 measures 15 amino acids from cysteine to phenylalanine. The CDR3 DNA has 45 bases and is translated from base 1. Taken from the germline V gene, the CDR1 and CDR2 loops are SGHTA and FQGNSA. Ends trimmed: V by 5 bases, J by 0 bases; bases unmatched to a gene: 2. The time point label here, explained by the study, means: 12 months on ibrutinib. For TCR beta library preparation, approximately 2 micrograms of genomic DNA was extracted from cryopreserved PBMCs. High-throughput TCR beta sequencing was performed on longitudinal blood samples from CLL patients receiving ibrutinib monotherapy. The patients took part in an open-label, single-center phase 2 trial of ibrutinib monotherapy. This entry belongs to a study of cytotoxic CD8 clonotypes in ibrutinib-treated CLL (dated by TCRdb to the early 2020s). Some background on the complete study: In this cohort, approximately 15 patients were treatment-naive and fewer than 13 were relapsed/refractory, while roughly 18 had unmutated IGHV. The response samples were drawn at a median of roughly eleven months into treatment, with a range of about 6 to 36 months. All remission and progressive disease samples were collected while patients were still receiving ibrutinib. Longitudinal samples were obtainable from about 30% of the roughly 90 participants in the trial. Samples averaged around 280,000 productive templates and just under 95,000 productive rearrangements. Cryopreserved peripheral blood mononuclear cells were obtained before treatment, at response, and at either sustained remission or disease progression. Partial responses were observed in approximately 24 patients and complete responses in 2; after a median follow-up of around 64 months, remission was maintained in 14 patients and progression was observed in roughly twelve. Here is what the overall study found, with its caveats: Sampling times were not matched between patients in sustained remission and patients whose disease was progressing, and lymph node repertoires were not examined. Public clonotypes were rare and either shrank or stayed stable during treatment, and the rise in clonality at ibrutinib response reflected expansion of private clonotypes. At baseline, clonality was higher than in age-matched healthy donors and showed a strong correlation with circulating CD8+ T-cell counts. Clonality rose at ibrutinib response, remained stable during sustained remission, and dropped back toward baseline at progression.

A MiSeq instrument was used for deep resolution sequencing, which targeted depths ranging from 1 in 1 million up to 1 in 200,000 T cells, with coverage averaging 10x for each clonotype. The immunoSEQ hsTCRB Kit was used to generate TCR beta libraries. Turning to the authors' computational methods: Data were analyzed with ImmunoSEQ Data Assistant and ImmunoSEQ Analyzer, with V, D and J genes assigned per IMGT definitions. Clonality, which ranges from 0 to 1, was calculated by subtracting the normalized Shannon entropy of productive rearrangement frequencies from one. Only overrepresented clonotypes making up at least 0.05% of each patient's repertoire were included in the public clonotype analysis. Some 12 age-matched healthy donor repertoires from immuneACCESS served as clonality controls. TCRdb retrieved this table from immuneACCESS and kept in-frame rearrangements only. Not all clones are present; in checked studies, unresolved V genes account for under half, and no reason is known for the remainder. V, J and clone size derive from that table, while D and trimming were established from the DNA sequence. This sample holds 68,000 or so clones; about two thirds were observed only once. More than 4.5% of the sample is in the top ten clones.

The sequenced sample was PBMCs, obtained after 12 months of ibrutinib treatment. The receptor comes from a human donor with chronic lymphocytic leukemia. This sequence uses TRBV7-2 and TRBJ2-7; TRBD1 agrees with 12 junctional bases. The encoded CDR3 is CASSMGQGASYEQYF. The DNA sequence is given as TGTGCCAGCAGCATGGGACAGGGGGCCTCCTACGAGCAGTACTTC.